Shown below are 8 T cell receptor beta chains from a single sample sequenced in a study of T cells in women clearing cervical HPV infection. Repertoires were generated with immunoSEQ multiplex PCR, while TCRdb's copy carries only in-frame clones and drops some. Its table records 40,000 to 55,000 clones. Sequencing was carried out using blood buffy coat. The receptors were gathered from a woman aged 18 to 75 with a cervical HPV16 infection that either progressed to CIN3+ or cleared (not recorded which).

To note about this clone: The read ends 3 residues early relative to the CDR3; the germline J gene fills the gap. The V and J genes are TRBV11-1 and TRBJ2-3; TRBD1 agrees at 7 bases. The V segment lost 5 bases and the J segment 5 bases; nucleotides outside the gene matches: 7. The germline V gene has CDR1 SGHAT and CDR2 FQDESV (reference sequence). This CDR3 has 14 amino acids. The DNA read from the CDR3 is TGTGCCAGCAGCCCCGGACAGGCCCAAGATACG. This gives the protein CASSPGQAQDT. The whole CDR3 reads CASSPGQAQDTQYF.

With regard to this clone: The read finishes 3 residues shy of the CDR3 end, and the germline J gene is used to complete it. The V and J genes are TRBV5-1 and TRBJ2-5; 11 bases line up with TRBD2. V lost 4 bases and J lost 4; bases outside the gene matches: 9. The CDR3 extends over 16 amino acids. In germline, CDR1 is SGHRS, CDR2 YFSETQ. The CDR3 region is CASSPGGTSGAETQYF. CDR3 DNA (partial): TGCGCCAGCAGCCCGGGTGGGACTAGCGGTGCAGAGACC.

To note about this clone: Read coverage stops 3 residues before the CDR3 terminus; the germline J gene supplies the remainder. This chain links TRBV7-9 with TRBJ2-2; D gene unclear. Germline CDR1 is SEHNR and CDR2 is FQNEAQ (reference sequence). The CDR3 totals 15 residues. CDR3 DNA (partial): TGTGCCAGCACCTTCTTAGAGGCAACTAATGAAAAG. Encoded protein: CASTFLEATNEK. The CDR3 in its entirety is CASTFLEATNEKLFF.

Comments on this clone: Sequencing ends 3 residues short of the CDR3 end; the germline J gene provides the rest. The V gene is TRBV18, the J gene TRBJ2-2; D unresolved. CDR1 and CDR2 from the germline V gene are KGHSH and LQKENI. The CDR3 totals 14 residues. The CDR3 DNA, read in part, is TGTGCCAGCTCACCCACACGGGTTTTGGAAAAG. It translates to CASSPTRVLEK. The entire CDR3 reads CASSPTRVLEKLFF.

Notes on this clone: The read halts 3 residues ahead of the CDR3 end, with the missing end drawn from the germline J gene. V is TRBV20-1 and J is TRBJ2-5; TRBD1 agrees at 9 bases. Losses at the gene ends were 1 base for V and 4 bases for J; bases not matched to a gene: 4. The CDR3 runs 14 residues. Germline V gene data show CDR1 as DFQATT and CDR2 as SNEGSKA (reference sequence). CDR3 protein: CSARAWTGVETQYF. The sequenced CDR3 bases are TGCAGTGCTAGAGCATGGACAGGGGTAGAGACC.

CDR3 DNA (partial): TGTGCCAGCTCACCAAATCGCCAGGGGACAAGCTCCTATAATTCACCC. This sequence encodes CASSPNRQGTSSYNSP. The whole CDR3 region reads CASSPNRQGTSSYNSPLHF. The genes are TRBV18 and TRBJ1-6, with a tentative D call TRBD1 (6 bases). Coverage ceases 3 residues before the CDR3 finishes, and the germline J gene fills in the end. Between the trimmed V and J ends, which lost 2 bases and 0 bases, there was a span of 17 bases. CDR3 size: 19 residues. In germline, CDR1 is KGHSH, CDR2 LQKENI. Using reference TRBV18 and TRBJ1-6 for the parts outside the CDR3, the full variable domain is NAGVMQNPRHLVRRRGQEARLRCSPMKGHSHVYWYRQLPEEGLKFMVYLQKENIIDESGMPKERFSAEFPKEGPSILRIQQVVRGDSAAYFCASSPNRQGTSSYNSPLHFGNGTRLTVT.

Notes on this clone: The read gets to within 3 residues of the CDR3 end, and the germline J gene fills in the rest. The V gene is TRBV10-3, the J gene TRBJ2-7, with D perhaps matching TRBD1 (6 bases). Trimming left V 6 bases short and J 5 bases short, with 11 bases between. Germline CDR1 ENHRY, CDR2 SYGVKD. The CDR3 totals 12 residues. CDR3 sequence: CAIRQTGNEQYF. Incomplete CDR3 DNA: TGTGCCATCAGGCAGACAGGTAACGAG.

Concerning this clone: The read finishes 3 residues shy of the CDR3 end, and the germline J gene is used to complete it. The chain combines TRBV12-5 with TRBJ2-3; TRBD1 might be the D (5 bases). The CDR3 consists of 13 residues. From germline, CDR1 is LGHNT and CDR2 FRNRAP. V dropped 6 bases and J dropped 4 bases, with 11 bases sitting between them. The chain's CDR3 is CASGADNADTQYF. The sequenced CDR3 bases are TGTGCTAGTGGCGCGGACAACGCAGATACG.